The 32 T cell receptor beta chains below all came from one sample that was sequenced in a study of T cell repertoires in cytomegalovirus infection. TCRdb reprocessed the reads via MiXCR and lists one record per CDR3 protein. The sample yields 700,000 to 950,000 distinct CDR3 sequences, approximately 32% seen once. Their recognized antigens are unknown. The starting material was cultured CD8+ T cells from PBMCs, obtained from culture after CMV antigen stimulation. The receptor source for this set is a human donor in good health (CMV status not recorded). Some clones in this sample may be carry-over from other donors' samples.

A note on this clonotype: A much larger clonotype is one base distant, so this may be a read error. Because it lacks the conserved phenylalanine or tryptophan at the end, this CDR3 is likely a read error. This rearrangement joins TRBV7-2 to TRBJ2-1; no reliable D call. Per germline, CDR1 SGHTA and CDR2 FQGNSA. The V gene lost 6 bases and the J gene lost 6 bases, with 3 bases spanning the gap. The CDR3 length is 10 residues. In DNA form, the CDR3 reads TGTGCCAGCAGTATCAATGAGCAGTTCATC. As protein: CASSINEQFI.

The rearrangement uses TRBV6-5 and TRBJ1-6; 8 bases align to TRBD1. The CDR3 runs to 15 residues. V was pared by 2 bases and J by 6 bases, with 3 bases of the junction left unmatched. Germline CDR1 MNHEY, CDR2 SVGAGI. The CDR3 nucleotides are TGTGCCAGCAGTTACGTAGGACAGGGTAATTCACCCCTCCACTTT. The encoded protein is CASSYVGQGNSPLHF.

The gene calls are TRBV7-6 and TRBJ2-7, with unresolved D. V was pared by 2 bases and J by 2 bases, with 13 bases between. Germline loops: CDR1 SGHVS, CDR2 FNYEAQ. The CDR3 has 15 residues. The CDR3 sequence is CASSLNGFDAYEQYF. CDR3 in DNA: TGTGCCAGCAGCTTAAACGGTTTCGATGCCTACGAGCAGTACTTC.

The V call is TRBV10-3, the J call TRBJ1-2, with 8 bases aligning to TRBD1. Germline CDR1 reads ENHRY; CDR2 reads SYGVKD. The J segment lost 0 bases and the V segment lost 11 bases, leaving 11 bases of the junction unmatched. CDR3 length: 15 residues. CDR3 sequence: CACLQGDGSNYGYTF. CDR3 nucleotides: TGTGCCTGCTTACAGGGGGATGGATCTAACTATGGCTACACCTTC.

This sequence joins TRBV5-5 and TRBJ2-1; 8 nucleotides align to TRBD1. CDR3 length: 15 residues. With V trimmed by 3 bases and J by 6 bases, 8 bases remained unmatched. Germline CDR1 reads SGHKS; CDR2 reads YYEKEE (reference sequence). CDR3 bases: TGTGCCAGCAGCTGGGGGACAGGTTCGCGCAATGAGCAGTTCTTC. Amino acid sequence: CASSWGTGSRNEQFF.

This clonotype was counted a few times. This rearrangement joins TRBV6-1 to TRBJ2-5, with TRBD2 as a possible D gene (5 bases). Between the trimmed V and J ends, which lost 2 bases and 5 bases, there was a span of 18 bases. The CDR3 is 16 amino acids. Germline loops: CDR1 MNHNS, CDR2 SASEGT. The CDR3 bases are TGTGCCAGCAGTGAATGGGCCGGGGTCCGAGGGGAGACCCAGTACTTC. Protein sequence: CASSEWAGVRGETQYF.

This chain joins TRBV7-3 and TRBJ2-2, with D uncertain. Germline CDR1 reads SGHTA; CDR2 reads FQGTGA. The CDR3 covers 16 residues. The ends were cut back, 0 bases at V and 2 bases at J, with 10 bases in the middle. As DNA, the CDR3 is TGTGCCAGCAGCTTAACAGCACCCACTAACACCGGGGAGCTGTTTTTT. It encodes CASSLTAPTNTGELFF.

J is TRBJ1-5 and V is TRBV24-1; 7 bases map to TRBD1. Trimming cost V 4 bases and J 6 bases; bases outside gene matches: 11. Germline CDR1 is KGHDR and CDR2 is SFDVKD. The CDR3 sequence is 16 residues long. As DNA, the CDR3 is TGTGCCACCAGTGACTCGACAGGGTTGAATTTTCAGCCCCAGCATTTT. Its protein is CATSDSTGLNFQPQHF.

This clonotype has only a few counts. V gene TRBV7-8 combines with J gene TRBJ1-1, with D possibly being TRBD1 (6 bases). The germline V gene encodes CDR1 SGHVS and CDR2 FQNEAQ. Trimming took 1 base from V and 5 from J, leaving 14 bases between them. The CDR3 length is 15 residues. The CDR3 region is CASSLVAQGWTEAFF. The DNA of the CDR3 is TGTGCCAGCAGCTTAGTTGCGCAGGGGTGGACTGAAGCTTTCTTT.

This clonotype was recorded only once. The chain has TRBV24-1 and TRBJ1-2; 7 positions match TRBD1. CDR3 size: 12 residues. V lost 11 bases, J lost 4 bases, and 6 bases stayed unmatched. Germline CDR1 KGHDR, CDR2 SFDVKD. The CDR3 is CAIYRGGYGYTF. CDR3 bases: TGTGCCATTTACAGGGGTGGCTATGGCTACACCTTC.

The V and J genes are TRBV2 and TRBJ1-5; 7 bases align to TRBD1. The CDR3 spans 14 residues. The V segment lost 7 bases and the J segment 7 bases; nucleotides outside the gene matches: 10. The germline CDR1 and CDR2 sequences are SNHLY and FYNNEI. The CDR3 DNA sequence: TGTGCCAGCAAGATGGAGGGGGCTGTGCAGCCCCAGCATTTT. It yields the protein CASKMEGAVQPQHF.

This clonotype was detected a few times. The genes are TRBV7-4 and TRBJ2-4; D not resolved. Per germline, CDR1 SGHVT and CDR2 SQSDAQ. Trimming took off 5 bases at V and 0 bases at J, with 11 bases between the two ends. This CDR3 spans 15 amino acids. The CDR3 DNA reads TGTGCCAGCAGCCCACCGCAGTCAGCCAAAAACATTCAGTACTTC. This codes for CASSPPQSAKNIQYF.

The sample holds many counts of this clonotype. The chain uses TRBV24-1 and TRBJ2-3; perhaps D is TRBD1 or TRBD2 (5 bases each). The CDR3 covers 15 residues. V lost 0 bases, J lost 0 bases, and 6 bases lay in between. Germline V gives CDR1 KGHDR, CDR2 SFDVKD. CDR3 loop: CATSDLRDSTDTQYF. In DNA, the CDR3 is TGTGCCACCAGTGATTTGCGGGACAGCACAGATACGCAGTATTTT.

This clonotype was detected a few times. The chain is built from TRBV7-9 and TRBJ2-1, with D possibly called TRBD1 or TRBD2 (6 bases each). This CDR3 contains 16 residues. Germline CDR1 SEHNR, CDR2 FQNEAQ (reference sequence). V was trimmed by 2 bases and J by 1 base, leaving 12 bases between them. CDR3 bases: TGTGCCAGCAGCTTAAAGGGGGGCGCATCCTACAATGAGCAGTTCTTC. Its protein is CASSLKGGASYNEQFF.

The V call is TRBV7-9, the J call TRBJ1-2; D unclear. Per the germline V gene, CDR1 is SEHNR and CDR2 is FQNEAQ (reference sequence). The CDR3 runs to 15 residues. The V gene lost 1 base and the J gene lost 3 bases, with 12 bases spanning the gap. CDR3 DNA: TGTGCCAGCAGCTTAGGAGGGAGAGTCGACTATGGCTACACCTTC. Translated: CASSLGGRVDYGYTF. Based on the CDR3 plus reference TRBV7-9 and TRBJ1-2, the full variable domain is DTGVSQNPRHKITKRGQNVTFRCDPISEHNRLYWYRQTLGQGPEFLTYFQNEAQLEKSRLLSDRFSAERPKGSFSTLEIQRTEQGDSAMYLCASSLGGRVDYGYTFGSGTRLTVV.

This clonotype was seen more than once but under ten times. V is TRBV7-6 and J is TRBJ2-3, with TRBD2 identical over 11 bases. J gave up 4 bases and V 5 bases, and 11 bases lay outside the gene matches. The CDR3 covers 17 residues. The germline V gene encodes CDR1 SGHVS and CDR2 FNYEAQ. CDR3 in DNA: TGTGCCAGCAGCGTTAGCGGGGGGGCCGAAGTCGCAGATACGCAGTATTTT. This sequence encodes CASSVSGGAEVADTQYF.

This chain connects TRBV7-6 to TRBJ2-2; D is perhaps TRBD2 (6 bases). The length of the CDR3 is 14 residues. Trimming took off 10 bases at V and 6 bases at J, with 18 bases between the two ends. Germline V gives CDR1 SGHVS, CDR2 FNYEAQ. CDR3 nucleotide sequence: TGTGCCAACAGTTTCATAGGCGGGGCCGGGGAGCTGTTTTTT. Protein: CANSFIGGAGELFF.

J is TRBJ1-2 and V is TRBV6-1, with TRBD1 matching 7 bases. Trimming cost V 11 bases and J 0 bases; bases outside gene matches: 6. The CDR3 is 13 amino acids. CDR1 MNHNS and CDR2 SASEGT come from the germline V gene. This chain's CDR3 is CAGRDRSNYGYTF. CDR3 in DNA: TGTGCCGGCCGGGACAGATCTAACTATGGCTACACCTTC.

This CDR3 reads CAAADSVDGYTF. The DNA of the CDR3 is TGTGCCGCGGCGGACAGTGTGGACGGCTACACCTTC. The chain carries TRBV10-3 and TRBJ1-2; weak D call: TRBD1 (6 bases). CDR1 ENHRY and CDR2 SYGVKD come from the germline V gene. The CDR3 contains 12 residues. V was trimmed by 11 bases and J by 8 bases, leaving 18 bases between them.

This clonotype appeared a few times. The chain employs TRBV6-6 and TRBJ2-2; the D is unclear. CDR1 MNHNY and CDR2 SVGAGI come from the germline V gene (reference sequence). V was trimmed by 7 bases and J by 5 bases, leaving 8 bases between them. This CDR3 region has 12 residues. The DNA of the CDR3 is TGTGCCAGCATAGGGTGGACCGGGGAGCTGTTTTTT. It encodes CASIGWTGELFF.

On this clonotype: One end of the junction varies from germline; a read error may be responsible. The gene calls are TRBV11-2 and TRBJ2-1, with 8 nucleotides matching TRBD2. CDR3 length: 14 amino acids. CDR1 is SGHAT and CDR2 is FQNNGV in the germline V gene. CDR3 nucleotides: TGTGTCAGCAGCTTAGGAGCGGGGGCCAATGAGCAGTTCTTC. Translation: CVSSLGAGANEQFF. The full variable domain, with the rest looked up from reference TRBV11-2 and TRBJ2-1, is EAGVAQSPRYKIIEKRQSVAFWCNPISGHATLYWYQQILGQGPKLLIQFQNNGVVDDSQLPKDRFSAERLKGVDSTLKIQPAKLEDSAVYLCVSSLGAGANEQFFGPGTRLTVL.

J is TRBJ2-4 and V is TRBV2; D is possibly TRBD1 (5 bases). Per germline, CDR1 SNHLY and CDR2 FYNNEI. With 2 bases removed from V and 9 bases from J, the gap between germline ends came to 20 bases. The CDR3 is 16 amino acids. The CDR3 DNA reads as TGTGCCAGCAGTGAAAGTCGGACACGGGTTTGGTTCATTCAGTACTTC. This codes for CASSESRTRVWFIQYF. The entire variable domain, with the rest obtained from reference TRBV2 and TRBJ2-4, is as follows: EPEVTQTPSHQVTQMGQEVILRCVPISNHLYFYWYRQILGQKVEFLVSFYNNEISEKSEIFDDQFSVERPDGSNFTLKIRSTKLEDSAMYFCASSESRTRVWFIQYFGAGTRLSVL.

In DNA, the CDR3 is TGCGCCAGCAGCCAAGTTACCGGGGGCTACCACTCCTACGAGCAGTACTTC. It is translated as CASSQVTGGYHSYEQYF. The V call is TRBV4-1, the J call TRBJ2-7; D may be TRBD1 or TRBD2 (6 bases each). The length of the CDR3 is 17 residues. In germline, CDR1 is MGHRA, CDR2 YSYEKL. Deletions cut 1 base from V and 0 bases from J, with 16 bases between.

The chain employs TRBV7-8 and TRBJ2-7; the D call may be TRBD1 or TRBD2 (5 bases each). This CDR3 contains 13 residues. The germline CDR1 and CDR2 sequences are SGHVS and FQNEAQ. V lost 5 bases, J lost 1 base, and 9 bases lay in between. The CDR3 spells CASSQGVSYEQYF. As DNA, the CDR3 is TGTGCCAGCAGCCAGGGAGTTTCCTACGAGCAGTACTTC.

This clonotype has more than one count but fewer than ten. The V and J genes are TRBV6-2 or TRBV6-3 and TRBJ1-1; D remains unclear. V dropped 1 base and J dropped 1 base, with 7 bases sitting between them. The length of the CDR3 is 14 residues. Germline CDR1 MNHEY, CDR2 SVGEGT. The CDR3 bases are TGTGCCAGCAGTTACTGGGCCGCGAACACTGAAGCTTTCTTT. It yields the protein CASSYWAANTEAFF.

V usage is TRBV28 and J usage is TRBJ1-1; D might be TRBD1 (6 bases). Germline lookup yields CDR1 MDHEN and CDR2 SYDVKM. The CDR3 runs 14 residues. The CDR3 protein is CVGTHAGENTEAFF. CDR3 sequence (DNA): TGTGTCGGGACCCACGCAGGGGAAAACACTGAAGCTTTCTTT. The full variable domain, rest sourced from reference TRBV28 and TRBJ1-1, is DVKVTQSSRYLVKRTGEKVFLECVQDMDHENMFWYRQDPGLGLRLIYFSYDVKMKEKGDIPEGYSVSREKKERFSLILESASTNQTSMYLCVGTHAGENTEAFFGQGTRLTVV.

A few counts support this clonotype. This rearrangement joins TRBV7-9 to TRBJ2-7; D ambiguous. The germline CDR1 and CDR2 sequences are SEHNR and FQNEAQ (reference sequence). V lost 3 bases to trimming and J lost 2 bases, with 14 bases between them. The CDR3 contains 15 residues. The CDR3 region has the DNA TGTGCCAGCAGCTTGTCGCCAGGCGACCCCTACGAGCAGTACGTC. Encoded protein: CASSLSPGDPYEQYV.

This clonotype turned up a few times. The chain uses TRBV28 and TRBJ2-2; no clear D gene. Germline CDR1 reads MDHEN; CDR2 reads SYDVKM. CDR3 length equals 15 residues. V lost 5 bases, J lost 8 bases, and 18 bases lay in between. Here the CDR3 reads CASSEETGFQGELFF. In DNA, the CDR3 is TGTGCCAGCAGTGAAGAAACCGGGTTCCAGGGGGAGCTGTTTTTT.

The chain recombines TRBV7-9 with TRBJ1-1; tentative D call: TRBD1 (5 bases). Deletions cut 4 bases from V and 3 bases from J, with 12 bases between. This CDR3 has 14 residues. Germline V lookup: CDR1 SEHNR, CDR2 FQNEAQ (reference sequence). The CDR3 loop is CASSSPAGDTEAFF. The CDR3 coding sequence is TGTGCCAGCAGCTCCCCGGCGGGGGACACTGAAGCTTTCTTT.

This chain connects TRBV27 to TRBJ1-6, with 9 bases that match TRBD1. After removal of 2 bases from V and 7 bases from J, the junction contained 3 bases not matched to a gene. The length of the CDR3 is 15 residues. Germline assignment: CDR1 MNHEY and CDR2 SMNVEV (reference sequence). CDR3 region: CASSLRDRENSPLHF. The CDR3 region has the DNA TGTGCCAGCAGTTTACGGGACAGGGAGAATTCACCCCTCCACTTT.

The CDR3 nucleotides read TGTGCCAGCAGAGGCCCTTCGAAAAAGGACACTGAAGCTTTCTTT. The encoded protein is CASRGPSKKDTEAFF. This chain uses TRBV6-1 with TRBJ1-1, with D unresolved. The V end was cut by 6 bases, the J end by 3 bases, with 17 bases between. The germline V gene has CDR1 MNHNS and CDR2 SASEGT. This CDR3 is built from 15 residues.

The chain joins TRBV5-6 to TRBJ2-2, with 7 positions matching TRBD2. The J segment lost 7 bases and the V segment lost 5 bases, leaving 11 bases of the junction unmatched. This CDR3 region has 15 residues. Germline loops: CDR1 SGHDT, CDR2 YYEEEE. This CDR3 is CASRTSGDPNGELFF. The CDR3 DNA sequence: TGTGCCAGCAGGACCAGCGGGGACCCGAACGGGGAGCTGTTTTTT.